This T cell receptor beta chain was sequenced for a study of shared clonotypes between healthy human individuals. Study processing details: ImmunoSEQ output held junction-only sequences without quality scores, so filtering differed. Some clones are missing from TCRdb's copy, which holds only in-frame ones; the method was immunoSEQ multiplex PCR. The V and J calls and clone size are taken from that table; D and trimming were inferred from the DNA. The repertoire holds approximately 1,500,000 clones, with 95% to 99% as singletons. The CDR3 contains 15 residues. Per the germline V gene, CDR1 is MDHEN and CDR2 is SYDVKM. The V end lost 3 bases, the J end lost 0 bases, and 11 bases lay between the germline ends. CD4+ cell separation produced CD45RA+ naive and CD45RA-negative memory subsets.

This rearrangement joins TRBV28 to TRBJ1-1; D is perhaps TRBD1 (5 bases). Material for sequencing was naive CD4+ T cells sorted from blood. Stated subset: CD45RA+ positively selected. This clonotype originated in a man aged 25-45 years in good health. CDR3 sequence reads: CASSFETGVNTEAFF. The CDR3 DNA follows: TGTGCCAGCAGTTTTGAAACAGGAGTGAACACTGAAGCTTTCTTT.